This TCR beta chain was observed in a study of blood T cell repertoires in COVID-19. Study-level information: Researchers got acute and convalescent COVID-19 samples from the United States, Italy and Spain. From T cells, B-cell-depleted T cells, or PBMCs came the material, which was cDNA or gDNA.

Authors' analysis steps: Amplification of reference gene primers provided the estimated nucleated cell counts. Repertoires were generated with immunoSEQ multiplex PCR, while TCRdb's copy carries only in-frame clones and drops some. The V and J calls and clone size are taken from that table; D and trimming were inferred from the DNA. The repertoire consists of 180,000 or so clones, with approximately 89% occurring once and the leading ten covering around 2.5%. Germline V gene lookup returns CDR1 WNHNN and CDR2 SYGVQD (reference sequence). The CDR3 runs to 15 residues. V lost 2 bases and J 0 bases, leaving 7 bases between the germline ends.

Sequencing was performed on peripheral blood. J is TRBJ2-2 and V is TRBV10-1, with a possible D match to TRBD1 (5 bases). The source is a man aged 35-49 years with active or convalescent COVID-19. The CDR3 region has the DNA TGCGCCAGCAGTGAGGGACAAGCGAACACCGGGGAGCTGTTTTTT. It encodes CASSEGQANTGELFF.